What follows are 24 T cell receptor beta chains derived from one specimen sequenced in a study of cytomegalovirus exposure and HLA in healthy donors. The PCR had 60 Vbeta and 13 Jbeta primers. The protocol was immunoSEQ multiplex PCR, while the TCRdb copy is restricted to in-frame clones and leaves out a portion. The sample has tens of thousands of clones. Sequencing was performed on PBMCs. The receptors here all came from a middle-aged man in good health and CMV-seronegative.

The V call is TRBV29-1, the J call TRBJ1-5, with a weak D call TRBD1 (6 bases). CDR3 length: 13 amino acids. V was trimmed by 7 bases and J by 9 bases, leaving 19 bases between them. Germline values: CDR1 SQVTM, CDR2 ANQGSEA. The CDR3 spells CSAFLSGAGPQHF. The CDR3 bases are TGCAGCGCATTTTTGTCAGGGGCAGGGCCCCAGCATTTT.

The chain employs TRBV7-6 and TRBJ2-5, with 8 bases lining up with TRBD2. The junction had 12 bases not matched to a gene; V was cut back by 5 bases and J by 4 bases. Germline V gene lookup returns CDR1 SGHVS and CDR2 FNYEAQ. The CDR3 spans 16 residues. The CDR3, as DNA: TGTGCCAGCAGCCGAGACCCGGGAGGGAGAGGAGAGACCCAGTACTTC. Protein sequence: CASSRDPGGRGETQYF.

CDR3 DNA sequence: TGTGCTAGTGGTTTGGCCCGACAGGGTAATAGTATAGATACGCAGTATTTT. Its protein is CASGLARQGNSIDTQYF. The chain combines TRBV12-5 with TRBJ2-3, with 7 bases lining up with TRBD1. J gave up 5 bases and V 1 base, and 12 bases lay outside the gene matches. The CDR3 length is 17 residues. The germline CDR1 and CDR2 sequences are LGHNT and FRNRAP.

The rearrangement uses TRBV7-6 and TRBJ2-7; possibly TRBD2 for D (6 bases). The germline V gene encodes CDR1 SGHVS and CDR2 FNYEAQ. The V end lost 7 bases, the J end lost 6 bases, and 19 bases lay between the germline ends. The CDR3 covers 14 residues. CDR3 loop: CASTQFGGNSEQYF. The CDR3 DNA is TGTGCCAGCACCCAGTTCGGGGGAAACTCCGAGCAGTACTTC.

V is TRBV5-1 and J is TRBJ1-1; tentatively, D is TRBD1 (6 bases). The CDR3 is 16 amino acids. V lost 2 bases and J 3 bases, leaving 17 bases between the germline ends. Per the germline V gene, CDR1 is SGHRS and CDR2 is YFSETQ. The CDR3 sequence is CASSFSGDKWYTEAFF. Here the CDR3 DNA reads TGCGCCAGCAGCTTCTCAGGGGATAAATGGTACACTGAAGCTTTCTTT.

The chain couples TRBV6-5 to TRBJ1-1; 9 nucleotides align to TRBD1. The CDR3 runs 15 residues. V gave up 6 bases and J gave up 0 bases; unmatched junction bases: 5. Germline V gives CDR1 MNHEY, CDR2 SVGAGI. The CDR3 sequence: CASSYGQGLNTEAFF. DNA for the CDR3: TGTGCCAGCAGCTACGGACAGGGGTTGAACACTGAAGCTTTCTTT.

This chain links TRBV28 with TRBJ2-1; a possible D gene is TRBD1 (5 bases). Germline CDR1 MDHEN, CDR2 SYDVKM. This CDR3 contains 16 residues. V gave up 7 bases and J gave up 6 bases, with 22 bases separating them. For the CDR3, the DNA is TGTGCCAGCATGGGTGGGTCAAAACAGGATGGCAATGAGCAGTTCTTC. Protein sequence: CASMGGSKQDGNEQFF.

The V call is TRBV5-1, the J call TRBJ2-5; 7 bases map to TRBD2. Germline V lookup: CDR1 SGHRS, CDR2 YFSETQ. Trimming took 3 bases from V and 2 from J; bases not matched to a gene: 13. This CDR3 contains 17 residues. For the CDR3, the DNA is TGCGCCAGCAGCTCCCTGTGGGGGGGGGAACCACAAGAGACCCAGTACTTC. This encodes CASSSLWGGEPQETQYF.

CDR3 in amino acids: CATTPRDRGSNEKLFF. The CDR3 region has the DNA TGTGCCACGACCCCCCGGGACAGGGGGTCTAATGAAAAACTGTTTTTT. The chain uses TRBV19 and TRBJ1-4; 11 nucleotides align to TRBD1. This CDR3 has 16 amino acids. After removal of 10 bases from V and 3 bases from J, the junction contained 10 bases not matched to a gene. Per the germline V gene, CDR1 is LNHDA and CDR2 is SQIVND (reference sequence).

The CDR3 DNA follows: TGTGCCAGCAGTTTGCCTAGCGGGGGGGCCGGGGAGACCCAGTACTTC. Translated: CASSLPSGGAGETQYF. The chain is built from TRBV27 and TRBJ2-5; TRBD2 matches at 12 bases. From germline, CDR1 is MNHEY and CDR2 SMNVEV (reference sequence). V was clipped by 3 bases and J by 5 bases; unmatched bases: 7. The CDR3 is 16 residues long.

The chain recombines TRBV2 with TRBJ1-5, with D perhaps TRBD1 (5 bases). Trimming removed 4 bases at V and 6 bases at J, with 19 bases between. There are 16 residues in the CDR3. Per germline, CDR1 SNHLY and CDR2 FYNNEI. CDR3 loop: CASSAQGGVSFQPQHF. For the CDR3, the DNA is TGTGCCAGCAGTGCTCAGGGCGGTGTATCTTTTCAGCCCCAGCATTTT.

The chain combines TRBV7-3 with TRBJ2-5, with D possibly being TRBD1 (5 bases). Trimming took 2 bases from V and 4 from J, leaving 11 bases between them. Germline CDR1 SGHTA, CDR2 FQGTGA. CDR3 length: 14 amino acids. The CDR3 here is CASSLDVGRETQYF. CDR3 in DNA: TGTGCCAGCAGCTTAGATGTGGGGCGAGAGACCCAGTACTTC.

CDR3 protein: CASSVAGGLAVDSYNEQFF. Here the CDR3 DNA reads TGTGCCAGCAGCGTAGCCGGTGGGCTAGCGGTGGACTCCTACAATGAGCAGTTCTTC. The chain links TRBV9 to TRBJ2-1, with TRBD2 matching 7 bases. CDR3 length: 19 residues. Losses at the gene ends were 0 bases for V and 0 bases for J; bases not matched to a gene: 12. The germline V gene encodes CDR1 SGDLS and CDR2 YYNGEE.

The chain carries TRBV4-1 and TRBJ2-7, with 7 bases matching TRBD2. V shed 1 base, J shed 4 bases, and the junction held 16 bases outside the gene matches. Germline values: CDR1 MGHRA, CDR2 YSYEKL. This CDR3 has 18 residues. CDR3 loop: CASSQVPGGGFFQYEQYF. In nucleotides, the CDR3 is TGCGCCAGCAGCCAAGTCCCGGGGGGAGGGTTTTTCCAATACGAGCAGTACTTC.

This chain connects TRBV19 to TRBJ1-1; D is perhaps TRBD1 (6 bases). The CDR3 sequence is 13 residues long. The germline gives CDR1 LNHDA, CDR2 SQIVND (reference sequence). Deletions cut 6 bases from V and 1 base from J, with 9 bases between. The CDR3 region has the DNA TGTGCCAGTAGGTTAGGGGGGAACACTGAAGCTTTCTTT. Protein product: CASRLGGNTEAFF.

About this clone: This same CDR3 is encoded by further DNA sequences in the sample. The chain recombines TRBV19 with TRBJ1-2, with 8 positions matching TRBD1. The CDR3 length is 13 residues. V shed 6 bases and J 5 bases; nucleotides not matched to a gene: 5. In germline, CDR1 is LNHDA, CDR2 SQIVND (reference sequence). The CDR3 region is CASSRDRSYGYTF. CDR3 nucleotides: TGTGCCAGTAGCCGGGACAGGTCTTATGGCTACACCTTC.

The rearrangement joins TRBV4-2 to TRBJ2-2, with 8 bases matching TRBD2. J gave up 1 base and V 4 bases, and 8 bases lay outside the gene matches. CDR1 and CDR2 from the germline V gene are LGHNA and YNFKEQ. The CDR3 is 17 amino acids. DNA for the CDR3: TGTGCCAGCAGCCTTGTGGCTGCGGGGGGGAACACCGGGGAGCTGTTTTTT. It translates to CASSLVAAGGNTGELFF.

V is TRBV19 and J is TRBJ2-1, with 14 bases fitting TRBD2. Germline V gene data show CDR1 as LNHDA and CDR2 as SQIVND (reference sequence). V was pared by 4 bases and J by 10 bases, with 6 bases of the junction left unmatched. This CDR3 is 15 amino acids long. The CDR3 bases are TGTGCCAGTAGTAGAGGACTAGCGGGGGGCCGGGAGCAGTTCTTC. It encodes CASSRGLAGGREQFF.

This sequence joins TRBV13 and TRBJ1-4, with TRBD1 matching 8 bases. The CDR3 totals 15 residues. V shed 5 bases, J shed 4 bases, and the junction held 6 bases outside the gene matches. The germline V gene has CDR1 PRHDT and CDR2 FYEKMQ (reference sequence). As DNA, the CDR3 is TGTGCCAGCAGCCAGACTGGACAGGGTAATGAAAAACTGTTTTTT. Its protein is CASSQTGQGNEKLFF.

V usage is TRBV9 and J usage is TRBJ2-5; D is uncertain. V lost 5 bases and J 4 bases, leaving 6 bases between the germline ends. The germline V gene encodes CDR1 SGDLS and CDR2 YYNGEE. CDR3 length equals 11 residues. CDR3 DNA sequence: TGTGCCAGCAGTCTCGGAGAGACCCAGTACTTC. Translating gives CASSLGETQYF.

The CDR3 protein is CSASLNNEQFF. CDR3 nucleotide sequence: TGCAGTGCTAGTTTAAACAATGAGCAGTTCTTC. V and J are TRBV20-1 and TRBJ2-1; unclear D gene. CDR1 and CDR2 (germline): DFQATT, SNEGSKA (reference sequence). V was cut by 3 bases and J by 5 bases, with 5 bases left in between. The CDR3 totals 11 residues.

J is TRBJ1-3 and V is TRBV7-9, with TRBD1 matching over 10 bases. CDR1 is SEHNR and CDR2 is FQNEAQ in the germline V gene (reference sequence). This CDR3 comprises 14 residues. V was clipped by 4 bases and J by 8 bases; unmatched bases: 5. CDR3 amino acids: CASSSRQGADTIYF. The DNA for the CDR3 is TGTGCCAGCAGCTCACGACAGGGGGCTGACACCATATATTTT. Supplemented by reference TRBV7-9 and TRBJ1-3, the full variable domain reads DTGVSQNPRHKITKRGQNVTFRCDPISEHNRLYWYRQTLGQGPEFLTYFQNEAQLEKSRLLSDRFSAERPKGSFSTLEIQRTEQGDSAMYLCASSSRQGADTIYFGEGSWLTVV.

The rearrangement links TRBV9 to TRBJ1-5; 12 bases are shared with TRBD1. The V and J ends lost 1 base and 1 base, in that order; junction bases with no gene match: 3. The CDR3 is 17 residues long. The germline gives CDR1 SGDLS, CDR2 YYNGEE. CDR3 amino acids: CASSVRDRGLSNQPQHF. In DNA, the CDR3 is TGTGCCAGCAGCGTAAGGGACAGGGGGCTGAGCAATCAGCCCCAGCATTTT.

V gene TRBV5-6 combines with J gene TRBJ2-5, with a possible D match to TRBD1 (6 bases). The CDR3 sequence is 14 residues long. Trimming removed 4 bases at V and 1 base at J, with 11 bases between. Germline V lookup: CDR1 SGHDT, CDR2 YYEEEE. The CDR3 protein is CASSPGTIQETQYF. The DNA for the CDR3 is TGTGCCAGCAGCCCCGGGACAATCCAAGAGACCCAGTACTTC. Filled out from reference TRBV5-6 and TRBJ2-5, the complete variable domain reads DAGVTQSPTHLIKTRGQQVTLRCSPKSGHDTVSWYQQALGQGPQFIFQYYEEEERQRGNFPDRFSGHQFPNYSSELNVNALLLGDSALYLCASSPGTIQETQYFGPGTRLLVL.